This T cell receptor (beta chain) was found in a study of T cell repertoires in cytomegalovirus infection. Looking at the study overall: Matching HLA type and CMV infection were both indicated by public TCR beta signatures.

In its sample, this clonotype was seen a few times. Its specificity is not known. The ends lost 4 bases at V and 2 bases at J; junction bases unmatched: 2. CDR1 is MDHEN and CDR2 is SYDVKM in the germline V gene. The CDR3 covers 14 residues. TCRdb called the reads again in MiXCR, with one record for every CDR3 protein. The table has about 60,000 distinct CDR3 sequences, around 20% seen once; the top ten hold about two thirds. This specimen was CD8+ T cells from cultured PBMCs, taken from culture after CMV antigen stimulation. V and J are TRBV28 and TRBJ2-1, with 7 bases identical to TRBD1. This TCR was recovered from a human donor in good health (CMV status not recorded). Some clones in this sample may be carry-over from other donors' samples. The CDR3 protein is CASSSQGPYNEQFF. The CDR3 DNA follows: TGTGCCAGCAGTTCACAGGGGCCCTACAATGAGCAGTTCTTC. Variable domain in full (rest from reference TRBV28 and TRBJ2-1): DVKVTQSSRYLVKRTGEKVFLECVQDMDHENMFWYRQDPGLGLRLIYFSYDVKMKEKGDIPEGYSVSREKKERFSLILESASTNQTSMYLCASSSQGPYNEQFFGPGTRLTVL.